The T cell receptor beta chain described here comes from a study of blood T cell repertoires in COVID-19. As for the study in general: COVID-19 samples collected from the United States, Italy and Spain covered acute and convalescent phases. T cells, B-cell-depleted T cells, or PBMCs provided the cDNA or gDNA that served as material.

Original analysis: Nucleated cell number was recorded as an estimate derived from reference gene primer amplification. Sequencing was performed with immunoSEQ multiplex PCR; in TCRdb, only in-frame clones are kept and a portion is missing. Clone size and the V and J calls come from that table; the DNA yielded D and trimming. The sample comprises roughly 82,000 clones, roughly 82% of which are singletons, and more than 9% rests with the top ten. Germline V gene data show CDR1 as MDHEN and CDR2 as SYDVKM. The CDR3 has 13 residues. The germline V and J ends were trimmed by 3 bases and 11 bases, with 16 bases remaining between them.

The sample was peripheral blood. This TCR came from a man aged 60 to 69 with acute or convalescent COVID-19. The chain has TRBV28 and TRBJ1-1; possible D gene TRBD1, 6 bases. The CDR3 DNA reads TGTGCCAGCAGTTTCCCCCTACAGGGTAGGGCTTTCTTT. It encodes CASSFPLQGRAFF.